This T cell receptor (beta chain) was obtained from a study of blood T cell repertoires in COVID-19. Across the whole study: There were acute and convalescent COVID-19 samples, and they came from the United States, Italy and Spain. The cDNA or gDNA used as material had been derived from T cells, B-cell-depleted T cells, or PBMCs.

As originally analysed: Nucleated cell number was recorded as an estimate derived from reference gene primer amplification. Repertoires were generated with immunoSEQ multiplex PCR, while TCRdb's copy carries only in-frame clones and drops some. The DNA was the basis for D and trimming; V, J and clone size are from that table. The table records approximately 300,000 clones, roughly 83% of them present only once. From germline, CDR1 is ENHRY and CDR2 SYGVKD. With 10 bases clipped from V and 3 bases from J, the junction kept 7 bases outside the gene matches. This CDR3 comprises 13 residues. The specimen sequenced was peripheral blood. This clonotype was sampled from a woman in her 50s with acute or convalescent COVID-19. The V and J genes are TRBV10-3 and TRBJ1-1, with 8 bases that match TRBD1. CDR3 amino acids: CATCGTGDTEAFF. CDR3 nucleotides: TGTGCCACCTGCGGGACAGGCGACACTGAAGCTTTCTTT.